In this sample, the clone carrying this T cell receptor beta chain turned up many times. The library had UMIs added by 3' ligation of an oligonucleotide to TCR cDNA. This record belongs to a study of naive and memory T cell subsets. The SP2 primer and nested alpha and beta constant region primers amplified ligated cDNA in four rounds. TCRdb fed the 5' RACE reads into MiXCR, producing one record per CDR3 protein. The repertoire holds 50,000 to 65,000 distinct CDR3 sequences, with 7.6% as singletons. This sequence originates from a female donor in good health.

CDR3 sequence: CASSLTQQGSSPLHF. CDR3 sequence (DNA): TGCGCCAGCAGCCTGACGCAGCAGGGGAGTTCACCCCTCCACTTT. The V gene is TRBV4-3, the J gene TRBJ1-6, with TRBD1 as a possible D gene (6 bases). The CDR3 extends over 15 amino acids. Trimming shortened V by 4 bases and J by 9 bases, and 16 bases separated the two germline ends. Germline V lookup: CDR1 LGHNA, CDR2 YSLEER.